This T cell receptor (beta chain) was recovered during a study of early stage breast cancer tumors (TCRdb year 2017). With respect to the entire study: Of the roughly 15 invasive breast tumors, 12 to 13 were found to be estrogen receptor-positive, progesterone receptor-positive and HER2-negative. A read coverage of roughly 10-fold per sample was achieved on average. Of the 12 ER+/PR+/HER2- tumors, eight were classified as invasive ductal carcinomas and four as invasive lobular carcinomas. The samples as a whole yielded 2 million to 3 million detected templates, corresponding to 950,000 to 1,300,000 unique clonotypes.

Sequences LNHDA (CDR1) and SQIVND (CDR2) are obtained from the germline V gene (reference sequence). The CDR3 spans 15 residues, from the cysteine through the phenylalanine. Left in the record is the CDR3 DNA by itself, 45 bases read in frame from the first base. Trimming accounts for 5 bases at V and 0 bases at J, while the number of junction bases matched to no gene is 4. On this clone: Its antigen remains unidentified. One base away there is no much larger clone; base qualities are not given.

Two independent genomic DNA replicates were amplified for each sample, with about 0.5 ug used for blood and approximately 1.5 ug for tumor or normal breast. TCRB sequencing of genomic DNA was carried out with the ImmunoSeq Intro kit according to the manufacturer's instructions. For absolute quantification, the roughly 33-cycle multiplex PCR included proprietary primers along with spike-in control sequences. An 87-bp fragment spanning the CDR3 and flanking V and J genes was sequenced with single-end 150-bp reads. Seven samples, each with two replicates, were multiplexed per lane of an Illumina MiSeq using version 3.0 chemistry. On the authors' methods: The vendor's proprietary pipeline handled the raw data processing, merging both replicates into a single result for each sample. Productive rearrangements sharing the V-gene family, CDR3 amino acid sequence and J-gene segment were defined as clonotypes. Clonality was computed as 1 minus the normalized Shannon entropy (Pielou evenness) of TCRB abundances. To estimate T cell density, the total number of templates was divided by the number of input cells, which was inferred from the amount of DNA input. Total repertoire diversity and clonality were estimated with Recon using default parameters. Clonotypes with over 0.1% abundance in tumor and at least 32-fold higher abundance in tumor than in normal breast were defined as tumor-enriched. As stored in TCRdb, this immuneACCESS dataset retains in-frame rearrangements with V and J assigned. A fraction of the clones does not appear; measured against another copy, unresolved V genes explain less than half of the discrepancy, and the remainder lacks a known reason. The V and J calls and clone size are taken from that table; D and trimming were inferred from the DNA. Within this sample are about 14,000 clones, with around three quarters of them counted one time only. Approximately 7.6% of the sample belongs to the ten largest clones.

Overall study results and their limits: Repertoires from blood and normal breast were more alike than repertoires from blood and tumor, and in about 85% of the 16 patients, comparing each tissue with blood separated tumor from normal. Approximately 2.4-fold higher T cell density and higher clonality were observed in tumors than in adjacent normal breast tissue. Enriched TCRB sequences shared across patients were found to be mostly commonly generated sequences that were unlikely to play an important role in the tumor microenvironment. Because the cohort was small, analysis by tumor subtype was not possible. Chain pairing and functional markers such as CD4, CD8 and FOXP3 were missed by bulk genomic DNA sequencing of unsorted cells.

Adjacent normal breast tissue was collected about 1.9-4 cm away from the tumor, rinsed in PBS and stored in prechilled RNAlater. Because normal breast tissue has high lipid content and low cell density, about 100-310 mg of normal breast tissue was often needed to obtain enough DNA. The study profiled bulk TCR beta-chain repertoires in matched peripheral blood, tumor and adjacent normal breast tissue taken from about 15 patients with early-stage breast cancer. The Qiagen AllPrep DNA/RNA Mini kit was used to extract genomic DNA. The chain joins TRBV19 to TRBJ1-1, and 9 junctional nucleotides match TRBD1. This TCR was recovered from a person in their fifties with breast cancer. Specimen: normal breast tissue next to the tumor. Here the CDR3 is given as CASSGTGYLNTEAFF. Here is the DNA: TGTGCCAGTAGTGGGACAGGGTACTTGAACACTGAAGCTTTCTTT. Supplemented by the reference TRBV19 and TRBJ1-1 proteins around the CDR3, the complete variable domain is DGGITQSPKYLFRKEGQNVTLSCEQNLNHDAMYWYRQDPGQGLRLIYYSQIVNDFQKGDIAEGYSVSREKKESFPLTVTSAQKNPTAFYLCASSGTGYLNTEAFFGQGTRLTVV.